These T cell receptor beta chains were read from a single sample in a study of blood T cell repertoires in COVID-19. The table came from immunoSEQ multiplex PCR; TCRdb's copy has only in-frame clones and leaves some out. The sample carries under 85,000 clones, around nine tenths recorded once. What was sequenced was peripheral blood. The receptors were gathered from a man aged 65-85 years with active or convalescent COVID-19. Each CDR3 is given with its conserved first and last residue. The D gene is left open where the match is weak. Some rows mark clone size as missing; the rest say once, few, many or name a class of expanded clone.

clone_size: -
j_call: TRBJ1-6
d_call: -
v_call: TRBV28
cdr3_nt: TGTGCCAGCAGGGATGGGCCTTCACCCCTCCACTTT
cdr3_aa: CASRDGPSPLHF

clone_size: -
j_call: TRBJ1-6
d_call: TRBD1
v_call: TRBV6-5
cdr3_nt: TGTGCCAGCAGGACAGGGCCATTCGATAATTCACCCCTCCACTTT
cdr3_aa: CASRTGPFDNSPLHF

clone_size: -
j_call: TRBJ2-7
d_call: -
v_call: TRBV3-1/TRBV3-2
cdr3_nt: TGTGCCAGCAGCAACCAGGCCGGGACCTACGAGCAGTACTTC
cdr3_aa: CASSNQAGTYEQYF

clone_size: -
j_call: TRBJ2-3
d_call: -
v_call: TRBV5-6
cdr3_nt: TGTGCCAGCAGCATACGGACAGTAGATACGCAGTATTTT
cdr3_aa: CASSIRTVDTQYF

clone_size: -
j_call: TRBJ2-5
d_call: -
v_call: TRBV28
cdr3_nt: TGTGCCAGCAGTTTAGGTGGGGCTAGACAAGAGACCCAGTACTTC
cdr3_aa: CASSLGGARQETQYF

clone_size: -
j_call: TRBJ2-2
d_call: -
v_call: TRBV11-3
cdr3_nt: TGTGCCAGCAGCCCGAGTTCGGGGGCCGGGGAGCTGTTTTTT
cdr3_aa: CASSPSSGAGELFF

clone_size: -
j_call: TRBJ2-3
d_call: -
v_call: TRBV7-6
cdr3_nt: TGTGCCAGCAGCTTAGACGCGGGTAGCACAGATACGCAGTATTTT
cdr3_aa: CASSLDAGSTDTQYF

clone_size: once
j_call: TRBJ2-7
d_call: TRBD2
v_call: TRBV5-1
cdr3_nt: TGCGCCAGCAGTGGGCAGGCGGGAGGGGCCTACGAGCAGTACTTC
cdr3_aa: CASSGQAGGAYEQYF

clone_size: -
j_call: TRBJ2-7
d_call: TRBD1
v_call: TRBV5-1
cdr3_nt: TGCGCCAGCACCGGGACAGGGAACTACGAGCAGTACTTC
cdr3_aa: CASTGTGNYEQYF

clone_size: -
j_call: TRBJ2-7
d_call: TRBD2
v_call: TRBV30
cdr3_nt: TGTGCCTGGAGGACGAGAACGACTAGCGGCGGATATCAGTACTTC
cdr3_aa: CAWRTRTTSGGYQYF

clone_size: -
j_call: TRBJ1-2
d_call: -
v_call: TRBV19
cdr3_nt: TGTGCCAGTAGTACCGACTATCGGGAGTGGACCTATGGCTACACCTTC
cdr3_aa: CASSTDYREWTYGYTF

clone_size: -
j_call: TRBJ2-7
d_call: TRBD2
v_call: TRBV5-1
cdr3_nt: TGCGCCAGCAGCTCCGGACTAGCGAGTTACTACGAGCAGTACTTC
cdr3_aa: CASSSGLASYYEQYF

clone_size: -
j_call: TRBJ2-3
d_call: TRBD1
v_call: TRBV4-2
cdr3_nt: TGTGCCAGCAGCCAAGTCGGGACAGTGGGCACAGATACGCAGTATTTT
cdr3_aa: CASSQVGTVGTDTQYF

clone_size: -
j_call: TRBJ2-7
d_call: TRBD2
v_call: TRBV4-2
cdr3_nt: TGTGCCAGCAGCCAAGACCGGACTAGCGGGAGCGAGCAGTACTTC
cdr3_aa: CASSQDRTSGSEQYF

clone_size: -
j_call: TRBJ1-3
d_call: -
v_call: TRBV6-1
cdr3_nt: TGTGCCAGCAGTGAAGCGCAGGGAACTGGAAACACCATATATTTT
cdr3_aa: CASSEAQGTGNTIYF

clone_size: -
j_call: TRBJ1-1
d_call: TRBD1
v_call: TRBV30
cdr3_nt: TGTGCCTGGAGTGTACGGAGGGACAGAAAGAAGGACACTGAAGCTTTCTTT
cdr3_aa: CAWSVRRDRKKDTEAFF

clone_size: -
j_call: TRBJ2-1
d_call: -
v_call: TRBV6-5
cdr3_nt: TGTGCCAGCAGTACTACAGGGATCCGGTTTGATGAGCAGTTCTTC
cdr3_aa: CASSTTGIRFDEQFF

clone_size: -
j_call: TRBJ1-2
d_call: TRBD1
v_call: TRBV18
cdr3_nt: TGTGCCAGCTCACCCGGGACAGGGGAAGTTTCCTATGGCTACACCTTC
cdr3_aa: CASSPGTGEVSYGYTF

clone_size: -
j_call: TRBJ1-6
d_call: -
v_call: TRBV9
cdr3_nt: TGTGCCAGCAGATACGGGGATTCGGGTAATTCACCCCTCCACTTT
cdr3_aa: CASRYGDSGNSPLHF